This entry lists 17 T cell receptor beta chains sequenced from one sample in a study of beta chain features in type 1 diabetes. Investigators reverse transcribed all isolated RNA, so they sequenced expressed TCRB transcripts. Using immunoSEQ multiplex PCR, the repertoire was profiled, and TCRdb retains in-frame clones only, with some absent. The sample has about 350,000 clones, about 20% seen once. The sequencing sample was made of naive CD4+ T cells from blood. The receptors stem from a woman aged 18 to 35 in good health.

This clone was recorded only once. This chain joins TRBV18 and TRBJ2-1; the match to TRBD1 covers 7 bases. The trim removed 3 bases at V and 5 bases at J, leaving 4 bases unmatched. There are 14 residues in the CDR3. Germline V lookup: CDR1 KGHSH, CDR2 LQKENI. The CDR3 nucleotides read TGTGCCAGCTCACCTATGGGACAGAACAATGAGCAGTTCTTC. This gives the protein CASSPMGQNNEQFF.

This clone was seen more than once but under ten times. The V and J genes are TRBV6-5 and TRBJ1-2; perhaps TRBD1 as D (5 bases). Germline-derived CDR1 and CDR2 are MNHEY and SVGAGI. Trimming pared 2 bases from V and 4 bases from J, leaving 11 bases between. This CDR3 is built from 14 residues. In nucleotides, the CDR3 is TGTGCCAGCAGTTACACAGGCACGACCTATGGCTACACCTTC. This translates into CASSYTGTTYGYTF.

The V and J genes are TRBV11-1 and TRBJ1-1; 7 bases fit TRBD1. The junction had 3 bases not matched to a gene; V was cut back by 1 base and J by 4 bases. Germline V gene lookup returns CDR1 SGHAT and CDR2 FQDESV (reference sequence). CDR3 length equals 14 residues. As DNA, the CDR3 is TGTGCCAGCAGCTTAGTGGCAGGGGGCACTGAAGCTTTCTTT. It encodes CASSLVAGGTEAFF.

This clone was counted between two and nine times. V usage is TRBV5-1 and J usage is TRBJ2-7; TRBD1 aligns across 9 bases. CDR1 and CDR2 (germline): SGHRS, YFSETQ. The V and J ends lost 4 bases and 6 bases, in that order; junction bases with no gene match: 11. The CDR3 loop spans 15 amino acids. The CDR3 sequence is CASSRPGQGWGEQYF. The CDR3 DNA reads as TGCGCCAGCAGCAGGCCGGGACAGGGATGGGGCGAGCAGTACTTC. The complete variable domain, with remaining parts taken from reference TRBV5-1 and TRBJ2-7, reads KAGVTQTPRYLIKTRGQQVTLSCSPISGHRSVSWYQQTPGQGLQFLFEYFSETQRNKGNFPGRFSGRQFSNSRSEMNVSTLELGDSALYLCASSRPGQGWGEQYFGPGTRLTVT.

The rearrangement uses TRBV7-2 and TRBJ1-2; the match to TRBD1 covers 7 bases. Trimming at V came to 5 bases and at J to 4 bases, leaving 4 bases not matched to a gene. The CDR3 sequence is 13 residues long. Germline V gives CDR1 SGHTA, CDR2 FQGNSA. CDR3 DNA sequence: TGTGCCAGCAGCACGGACAGGCTCTATGGCTACACCTTC. Residues: CASSTDRLYGYTF.

This clone was seen a handful of times. The chain links TRBV2 to TRBJ2-7; the D is unclear. Trimming removed 7 bases at V and 1 base at J, with 11 bases between. Germline-derived CDR1 and CDR2 are SNHLY and FYNNEI. This CDR3 region has 13 residues. DNA of the CDR3: TGTGCCAGCACTGGGCCTCAATCCTACGAGCAGTACTTC. Protein sequence: CASTGPQSYEQYF.

The chain recombines TRBV7-3 with TRBJ1-1; D possibly corresponds to TRBD1 (6 bases). Germline loops: CDR1 SGHTA, CDR2 FQGTGA. The length of the CDR3 is 15 residues. The V end lost 2 bases, the J end lost 1 base, and 11 bases lay between the germline ends. As DNA, the CDR3 is TGTGCCAGCAGCTTAGTCAAGGGGGAGAACACTGAAGCTTTCTTT. Amino acid sequence: CASSLVKGENTEAFF.

This clone was picked up a small number of times. The chain uses TRBV18 and TRBJ2-2; D perhaps matches TRBD1 (6 bases). Trimming pared 1 base from V and 0 bases from J, leaving 9 bases between. In germline, CDR1 is KGHSH, CDR2 LQKENI. This CDR3 spans 16 amino acids. CDR3 region: CASSPLRTANTGELFF. The CDR3 bases are TGTGCCAGCTCACCACTACGGACAGCGAACACCGGGGAGCTGTTTTTT.

The rearrangement joins TRBV6-4 to TRBJ1-3; D might be TRBD1 (6 bases). V was cut by 3 bases and J by 2 bases, with 11 bases left in between. Germline-derived CDR1 and CDR2 are MRHNA and SNTAGT. The length of the CDR3 is 15 residues. DNA of the CDR3: TGTGCCAGCAGTGAAGGGTCAGGGGCTGGAAACACCATATATTTT. It is translated as CASSEGSGAGNTIYF.

The CDR3 loop reads CASSPPGLALYEQYF. The CDR3 DNA reads TGTGCCAGCTCACCCCCTGGACTAGCACTCTACGAGCAGTACTTC. This chain links TRBV18 with TRBJ2-7; 8 bases agree with TRBD2. In germline, CDR1 is KGHSH, CDR2 LQKENI. The CDR3 contains 15 residues. V shed 3 bases and J 3 bases; nucleotides not matched to a gene: 7. The whole variable domain, filled in from reference TRBV18 and TRBJ2-7, reads NAGVMQNPRHLVRRRGQEARLRCSPMKGHSHVYWYRQLPEEGLKFMVYLQKENIIDESGMPKERFSAEFPKEGPSILRIQQVVRGDSAAYFCASSPPGLALYEQYFGPGTRLTVT.

The chain joins TRBV5-4 to TRBJ2-7; D is possibly TRBD2 (6 bases). CDR1 is SGHNT and CDR2 is YYREEE in the germline V gene (reference sequence). CDR3 length: 13 amino acids. Trimming pared 4 bases from V and 0 bases from J, leaving 8 bases between. CDR3 sequence: CASSRRDSYEQYF. In nucleotides, the CDR3 is TGTGCCAGCAGCCGGAGGGACTCCTACGAGCAGTACTTC.

This clone occurred a few times. V and J are TRBV6-5 and TRBJ1-1; possibly TRBD1 for D (5 bases). Germline V gene data show CDR1 as MNHEY and CDR2 as SVGAGI. The V end was cut by 0 bases, the J end by 3 bases, with 14 bases between. CDR3 size: 16 residues. This chain's CDR3 is CASSYSTGSGDTEAFF. Written as DNA, the CDR3 is TGTGCCAGCAGTTACTCGACGGGTTCGGGGGACACTGAAGCTTTCTTT.

This clone showed up just a few times. The chain couples TRBV4-3 to TRBJ1-6; 8 positions match TRBD1. CDR3 length: 16 residues. Trimming at V came to 6 bases and at J to 4 bases, leaving 8 bases not matched to a gene. Germline V gene sequence: CDR1 LGHNA, CDR2 YSLEER. The CDR3 bases are TGCGCCAGCAGGGGACAGGCTGATCGATATAATTCACCCCTCCACTTT. Protein product: CASRGQADRYNSPLHF.

This clone was observed a handful of times. This chain uses TRBV30 with TRBJ2-7; 14 nucleotides agree with TRBD2. The trim removed 3 bases at V and 6 bases at J, leaving 7 bases unmatched. The CDR3 totals 15 residues. Germline assignment: CDR1 GTSNPN and CDR2 SVGIG (reference sequence). Here the CDR3 DNA reads TGTGCCTGGAGCGGGAAGGGACTAGCGGGAGTCGAGCAGTACTTC. Translation gives CAWSGKGLAGVEQYF.

The sample holds a few counts of this clone. V usage is TRBV30 and J usage is TRBJ1-6, with TRBD1 matching over 7 bases. Trimming at V came to 6 bases and at J to 5 bases, leaving 1 base not matched to a gene. The germline V gene encodes CDR1 GTSNPN and CDR2 SVGIG (reference sequence). The CDR3 loop spans 12 amino acids. CDR3: CACRGNNSPLHF. Written as DNA, the CDR3 is TGTGCCTGCAGGGGGAATAATTCACCCCTCCACTTT.

This chain connects TRBV5-1 to TRBJ2-5; D perhaps matches TRBD1 (6 bases). Germline V gene sequence: CDR1 SGHRS, CDR2 YFSETQ. The V end was cut by 3 bases, the J end by 1 base, with 10 bases between. This CDR3 spans 14 amino acids. Here the CDR3 DNA reads TGCGCCAGCAGCTCCCGGGACACCCAAGAGACCCAGTACTTC. It encodes CASSSRDTQETQYF.

This sequence joins TRBV5-4 and TRBJ1-1, with D unresolved. The CDR3 covers 11 residues. Deletions cut 4 bases from V and 1 base from J, with 2 bases between. Germline V gene sequence: CDR1 SGHNT, CDR2 YYREEE (reference sequence). CDR3 region: CASSQNTEAFF. The CDR3 bases are TGTGCCAGCAGCCAGAACACTGAAGCTTTCTTT.